This T cell receptor (beta chain) was captured in a study of OX40 agonist ivuxolimab in advanced cancers. Here immunoSEQ multiplex PCR was the method, and the copy in TCRdb shows in-frame clones only, minus some. The repertoire consists of about 26,000 clones, with more than 80% occurring once and the leading ten covering 34%. The CDR3 is made up of 13 amino acids. Germline CDR1 reads SGHDN; CDR2 reads FVKESK. V was clipped by 4 bases and J by 7 bases, with 14 bases between them. Study results and caveats: It was not determined which antigens were specifically recognized by the peripheral T cells that had undergone clonal expansion. Partial responders treated at 0.1-3.0 mg/kg exhibited clonal expansion among the lowest measured. Dose levels from 0.1 to 3.0 mg/kg saw CD4+ and CD8+ blood T cells expand clonally by week 6.

Concerning this clone: Its antigen is still unknown.

The chain is built from TRBV14 and TRBJ2-7; D gene unclear. Specimen: CD4+ or CD8+ T cells sorted from blood, collected in a trial of the OX40 agonist ivuxolimab. This sequence originates from an adult with an advanced solid tumor such as melanoma, head and neck, liver or kidney cancer. This CDR3 is CASSPHPLGEQYF. The CDR3 DNA follows: TGTGCCAGCAGCCCCCACCCGTTAGGGGAGCAGTACTTC.